This paragraph reports one T cell receptor (beta chain). Its antigen is not identified. This sample is part of a study of cytomegalovirus exposure and HLA in healthy donors. Whole-study findings and limits: Most TCR sequences were rare, but some public TCRs occurred in many donors. By HLA locus, TCR association rates varied in a later analysis, with DRB1 showing the most and HLA-C the fewest. Diagnosis of cytomegalovirus status made by the classifier reportedly showed high specificity and sensitivity. Researchers reported in a later analysis that a missense DCLRE1C variant was tied to TCR beta V- and J-gene trimming.

The CDR3 loop spans 17 amino acids. J gave up 6 bases and V 0 bases, and 10 bases lay outside the gene matches. CDR1 and CDR2 from the germline V gene are SGHRS and YFSETQ. PCR used 60 Vbeta primers and 13 Jbeta primers. Clones were read by immunoSEQ multiplex PCR, and TCRdb kept only the in-frame ones, dropping some. Of around 50,000 clones in the sample, about four fifths were seen once. The J gene is TRBJ2-3, the V gene TRBV5-1, with TRBD1 matching over 10 bases. The TCR sequence derives from a man aged 35 to 55 in good health and CMV-seronegative. Sequenced input: PBMCs. Written as DNA, the CDR3 is TGCGCCAGCAGCTTGGCCCGAGACAGGGGGCGCGGTGATACGCAGTATTTT. Its translation is CASSLARDRGRGDTQYF.